What follows describes a single T cell receptor beta chain. The count of this clone is one. Its recognized antigen is unknown. Per-nucleotide qualities are absent, and no much larger clonotype sits a single base away. Taken from cysteine to phenylalanine, the CDR3 has 12 residues. Just CDR3 DNA is preserved here, 36 bases in frame from base 1. V is shortened by 6 bases, J by 7 bases, and the region joining them spans 10 bases. Per the germline V gene, MDHEN is the CDR1 and SYDVKM is the CDR2. The sample originates from a study of cytomegalovirus exposure and HLA in healthy donors (dated by TCRdb to the late 2010s). General notes on the study: In an earlier analysis of 550 to 750 of the donors, 250 to 350 Gb of sequence data and roughly 100 million unique TCR beta sequences from 180 million or so T cells were reported. Typing coverage differed by locus: A, B, C, DRB1 and DQB1 were typed in about 629-630 donors, DQA1 in 500 to 550, DPA1 in approximately 610, and DPB1 in approximately 450. In a later genetic analysis, genome-wide SNP genotypes for about 65% of the roughly 670 donors were used, and that subset was treated as a discovery cohort. Along with the approximately 700-subject first cohort, a separate validation cohort of around 110 different subjects was used. Of the roughly 410 genotyped donors, 70% to 90% were placed in the genetic ancestry cluster associated with self-reported Caucasian donors. Donor age, sex, ethnicity and CMV serostatus were compiled alongside the repertoire data. To study patterns of TCR occurrence, a later analysis re-analyzed previously published TCR beta repertoires from 550 to 800 donors and added high-resolution HLA genotyping. An early release that covered approximately 600 HLA-typed donors contained approximately 300 gigabases of sequencing data and around 80 million unique TCR sequences. The study aimed to test whether cataloging public T cell receptors could reveal signatures of past pathogen exposure. Every repertoire in the discovery cohort had been generated on one and the same sequencing platform. Using immunosequencing, the study profiled T cell repertoires from roughly 650 subjects and related those repertoires to cytomegalovirus serostatus. Among about 370 genotyped donors of the cohort, an average of about 220,000 unique TCR beta nucleotide sequences was sequenced per donor, of which 15% to 20% were non-productive. An earlier analysis of 587 of the donors used high-throughput TCR beta sequencing to judge whether each TCR beta V gene segment behaved as functional or pseudogenic. To predict cytomegalovirus infection status, the study brought together high-throughput TCR immunosequencing, statistical association of individual TCRs with disease status, and machine learning. The later analysis used no new phenotypic data to find candidate immune exposures, relying instead on TCR beta sequences and their occurrence across donors. Four or five DR-DQ haplotypes were handled as single units for association and clustering because linkage in the cohort was strong. Both class I and class II loci were covered by HLA typing, at four-digit resolution.

Summary of the overall study and its limitations: A few of the identified cytomegalovirus-associated TCR beta chains were confirmed in vitro to be specific for cytomegalovirus antigens. According to a later analysis, most CMV-associated TCR beta chains appeared to be HLA-restricted, and the HLA associations seemed to be driven largely by CMV exposure. According to a later analysis, parvovirus B19, influenza, CMV and Epstein-Barr virus appeared linked to several top co-occurrence clusters. Because the 87-base-pair reads could not distinguish some IMGT-functional V segments, including TRBV6-2 and TRBV6-3, those segments were excluded. Broadly in line with IMGT annotations, most TCR beta V segments showed up in productive rearrangements about 87% or about 30% of the time in an earlier analysis of about 500 of the donors. In a later genetic analysis, a missense DCLRE1C variant was associated with V-gene and J-gene trimming of TCR beta chains, and the association was replicated in an independent cohort. In a later analysis, TCR association rates were found to vary across HLA loci, with the most associated TCRs seen for DRB1 alleles and the fewest for HLA-C alleles. A later genetic analysis reported fewer N-insertions in productive TCRs among donors in an Asian-associated ancestry cluster than the approximately 700-donor mean. Strong co-occurrence of HLA alleles, especially DR and DQ, made assigning TCR associations to individual alleles difficult. In a later analysis, HLA-associated TCR beta chains showed more clonal expansion and lower generation probabilities than non-associated chains that were equally common. A cluster of highly shared sequence variants was judged likely to be a technical artifact of the sequencing pipeline. In a later analysis, 16,951 TCR beta sequences were associated with specific HLA alleles at a false discovery rate of 0.05. A total of 164 TCR beta chains were listed by the study as associated with cytomegalovirus. For the cohort, immune exposure information was limited to CMV serostatus. Because counts were too low, roughly 17 rarely observed V segments, including chromosome 9 orphons, were left out of the earlier analysis of 587 of the donors. The cohort was sequenced for TCR beta chains only, and without alpha or paired-chain data the features that could be detected were limited. The classifier was reported to diagnose cytomegalovirus status with high specificity and sensitivity in both the original and validation cohorts. The authors suggested that the approach could potentially be generalized to other disease states and immunological phenotypes. Roughly uniform sequencing depth across donors was assumed in presence/absence analyses, although this assumption may not hold. Across donors, most TCR sequences were observed very rarely, whereas some public TCRs were present in many individuals. A further reported finding was that TCR beta sequences accurately predicted the HLA-A and HLA-B alleles for most subjects in the first cohort. Correlated functional status among segregating V segments might be attributable to linkage disequilibrium, but an unknown experimental factor could not be ruled out. HLA typing was unavailable for some donors at each locus, so association tests used only the typed subset.

The cohort was made up of roughly 670 healthy bone marrow donors. Cohort members were all nominally healthy when sampled, although unrecorded immune exposures were likely present. The donor was CMV seronegative and belonged to the group of over 300 seronegative cohort members. Every donor gave a peripheral blood sample, and the peripheral blood mononuclear cells from that sample were used for TCR beta sequencing. Genomic DNA extraction from the blood cell samples was performed with the Qiagen DNeasy Blood Extraction Kit. The library was prepared using the immunoSEQ multiplex PCR assay. For the multiplex PCR, a mixture combining 60 forward primers for TCR Vbeta segments and 13 reverse primers for TCR Jbeta segments was used. A multiplex PCR assay on genomic DNA amplified the CDR3 region of rearranged TCR beta genes. The amplified TCR beta libraries were sequenced on the Illumina HiSeq System as 87-base-pair reads. The authors' pipeline ran thus. In a later analysis, 70 million to 95 million unique TCR beta chains were counted across the approximately 640 repertoires, and approximately 11 million of these chains were shared by at least two donors. Raw reads were error-corrected and collapsed into unique sequences with a nearest-neighbor algorithm that merged closely related sequences to remove PCR and sequencing errors. CDR3 sequences were aligned to IMGT reference sequences to assign V, D and J gene segments. For a sequence to be retained, a match of at least six nucleotides was required to both a V gene segment and a J gene segment. Rearrangements were called productive when the CDR3 lacked stop codons and stayed in frame with V and J; all others were non-productive. CDR3 was defined according to IMGT convention as the region running from the second conserved V-encoded cysteine to the conserved J-encoded phenylalanine. The earlier analysis of a few hundred of the donors excluded sequences that lacked an unambiguous match to a single V gene segment. In an earlier analysis of several hundred of the donors, V segments were called functional above 56.7% productive rearrangements and were called segregating when the between-donor standard deviation exceeded 5%. To diagnose cytomegalovirus status from the catalog of TCR beta chain sequences, a statistical classification framework was built. In a later analysis, TCR nucleotide sequences were compared against IMGT/GENE-DB human TR gene sequences so that V and J genes could be assigned. A later analysis assigned CDR3 sequences and most-parsimonious VDJ recombination scenarios with the TCRdist pipeline. In a later analysis, every TCR beta chain was defined by the combination of its CDR3 amino acid sequence and its V-gene family, and reads without a unique V-gene family were dropped. To address suspected cross-contamination and a sequencing artifact, a later analysis removed 550 to 750 highly shared, low-generation-probability nucleotide sequences. In a later analysis, a clonal expansion index for each public chain was calculated from normalized within-repertoire ranks of inferred template counts. Generation probabilities in a later analysis came from a VDJ recombination model fitted to out-of-frame rearrangements, and those results were checked against IGoR. Hypergeometric tests were used in a later analysis to score TCR-TCR, TCR-HLA and TCR-CMV co-occurrence, with a repertoire-size bias correction applied to the TCR pairs. False discovery rates were estimated in a later analysis by permuting HLA or CMV assignments 20 times. In a later analysis, co-occurring TCRs were grouped using DBSCAN, and TCRdist sequence similarity was added for clustering within HLA-allele-positive subsets. Co-occurrence clustering excluded repertoires with fewer than 30,000 or more than 120,000 public chains, plus five with anomalous nucleotide sharing. Sourced from immuneACCESS, this table was stored by TCRdb with only in-frame sequences that have V and J called. A share of the clones is absent; for the studies checked, an unresolved V gene accounts for under half, and the remainder has no known explanation. The V and J calls and the clone size are those of that table, but D and trimming were determined from the DNA. This sample comprises roughly 190,000 clones, roughly 80% of them detected only once. The ten largest make up 1.7% of the sample.

Sample: PBMCs. The receptor chain draws on TRBV28 and TRBJ1-5; too little of a D gene remains to name it. The sequence was obtained from a woman younger than 35 in good health and CMV-seronegative. The CDR3 here reads CASSVPQQPQHF. Here is the DNA: TGTGCCAGCAGCGTCCCGCAGCAGCCCCAGCATTTT.